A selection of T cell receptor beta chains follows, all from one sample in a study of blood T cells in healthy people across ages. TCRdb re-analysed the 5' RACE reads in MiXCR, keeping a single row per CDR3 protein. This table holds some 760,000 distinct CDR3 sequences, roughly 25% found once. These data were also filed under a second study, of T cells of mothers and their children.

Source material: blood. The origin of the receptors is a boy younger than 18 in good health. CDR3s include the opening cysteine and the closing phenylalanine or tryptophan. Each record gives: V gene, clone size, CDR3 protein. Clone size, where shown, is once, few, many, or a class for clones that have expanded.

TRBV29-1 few CSVSEVSYEQYF
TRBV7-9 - CASSQGTHEQYF
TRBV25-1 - CASSDDSYDEKPFF
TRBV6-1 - CASRPGTSLYEQYF
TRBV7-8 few CASSSPGRPGLAGTYEQYF
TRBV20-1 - CSARVPRVHTDTQYF
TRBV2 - CASSEMFGGDETQYF
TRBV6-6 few CASLSRQETQYF
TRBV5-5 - CASSWGASGTYNEQFF
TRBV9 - CASSPLRTGTGDNTIYF
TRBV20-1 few CSARGPPANVLTF
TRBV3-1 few CASSLLSGAGGHNEQFF
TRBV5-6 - CASTEPAGYYNEQFF
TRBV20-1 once CSALRPWGNTGELFF
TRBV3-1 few CASSQEPGAHYNEQFF
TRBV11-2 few CASQTGTTNEKLFF
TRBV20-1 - CSARAIGTSGRSYNEQFF
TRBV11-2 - CASSRAGETQYF
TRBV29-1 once CSVLGEGAAYEQYF
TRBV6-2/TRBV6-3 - CASSYMSGIQETQYF
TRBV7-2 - CASSFTDSLPGELFF
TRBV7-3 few CASSPQDGDTQYF
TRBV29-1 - CSVEADDYEQYF
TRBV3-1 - CASSQPTSGRPYEQYF
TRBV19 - CASSTHGELLF
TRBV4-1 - CASSQDLGNSPLHF
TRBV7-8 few CASSFGTLNTEAFF
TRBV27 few CASSPNGNYGYTF
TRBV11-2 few CASSHRVGTSGGRREQFF
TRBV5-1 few CASSLVGTVTGELFF
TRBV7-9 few CASSTLAGGTGELFF
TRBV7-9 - CASSLKQGRYNEQFF
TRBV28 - CASNGQGKADEQFF
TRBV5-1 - CASSLEQSSYNEQFF
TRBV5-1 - CASRSAGIQETQYF
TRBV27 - CASSLQGLAQETQYF
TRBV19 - CASSFWTGEEKLFF
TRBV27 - CAGSLEGGYEQYF
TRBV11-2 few CASSHRSYEQYF
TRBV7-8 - CASSLAGDRYGYTF
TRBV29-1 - CSARGAMRERNEQFF
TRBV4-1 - CASSLIAGAFTDTQYF
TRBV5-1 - CASSLLGFHNEQFF
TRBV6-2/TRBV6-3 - CASSSPAPRETQYF